This TCR beta chain is drawn from a study of identical twins. Study-wide results and caveats: The more abundant beta clonotypes in cord blood had fewer insertions, and memory repertoires did not show this.

Unique molecular identifiers were present on the cDNA, and a universal primer site came from template switching. TCRdb recomputed calls from the 5' RACE reads with MiXCR, one row per CDR3 protein. There are about 210,000 distinct CDR3 sequences in the sample; roughly a tenth occur only once, and 4% to 6% lies in the top ten. All of the donors were Caucasians in good health. CDR3 length: 13 residues. The V gene's germline CDR1 is MRHNA and CDR2 SNTAGT. V lost 2 bases, J lost 2 bases, and 5 bases lay in between. Ten or more counts support this clonotype. Its antigen is still unknown. Source material: memory (CD45RO+) T cells sorted from blood. This TCR was sampled from a woman in her late teens or twenties in good health. The chain joins TRBV6-4 to TRBJ2-3; the D gene is possibly TRBD1 (5 bases). CDR3 sequence: CASSDGATDTQYF. The CDR3 DNA is TGTGCCAGCAGTGACGGGGCCACAGATACGCAGTATTTT.